The 17 T cell receptor beta chains in this list originate from one sample, sequenced in a study of regulatory T cells in long-lasting Graves disease. As to time point: newly diagnosed GD, antithyroid drugs for less than 3 months. With RNA extracted from PBMCs as input, the TCR library was made. With iRepertoire HTBI primers and Arm-PCR of CDR3 regions, TCR beta libraries were built. Using its own MiXCR run on the multiplex PCR reads, TCRdb lists one record per CDR3 protein. The table includes over 350,000 distinct CDR3 sequences, around 13% detected once. These data also formed part of another study, on T cells in Graves' hyperthyroidism and ophthalmopathy.

The specimen comprised peripheral blood mononuclear cells (PBMCs), sampled at new diagnosis, from a patient treated with antithyroid drugs. The receptors stem from a woman aged 45-60 years with Graves disease.

As concerns this clonotype: Being one base from a much bigger clone, this may be a read error. This is likely a read error, given that the CDR3 carries no conserved phenylalanine or tryptophan at its end. V gene TRBV18 combines with J gene TRBJ1-2; D not certain. The CDR3 is 14 amino acids. Germline lookup yields CDR1 KGHSH and CDR2 LQKENI. V dropped 3 bases and J dropped 6 bases, with 14 bases sitting between them. The CDR3 loop reads CASSPAATTDGYTL. In DNA, the CDR3 is TGTGCCAGCTCACCGGCAGCAACTACTGATGGCTACACCCTC.

There are a few counts of this clonotype. The gene calls are TRBV5-1 and TRBJ2-7, with 9 bases that match TRBD2. The CDR3 is made up of 16 amino acids. Germline V gives CDR1 SGHRS, CDR2 YFSETQ. The ends lost 0 bases at V and 0 bases at J; junction bases unmatched: 4. CDR3 nucleotide sequence: TGCGCCAGCAGCTTGGCGGGGACTAGCAGCTCCTACGAGCAGTACTTC. Its protein is CASSLAGTSSSYEQYF. Full variable domain (outside the CDR3, taken from reference TRBV5-1 and TRBJ2-7): KAGVTQTPRYLIKTRGQQVTLSCSPISGHRSVSWYQQTPGQGLQFLFEYFSETQRNKGNFPGRFSGRQFSNSRSEMNVSTLELGDSALYLCASSLAGTSSSYEQYFGPGTRLTVT.

This clonotype came up many times. The chain carries TRBV3-1 and TRBJ1-2, with D possibly matching TRBD1 (5 bases). Trimming took off 6 bases at V and 9 bases at J, with 14 bases between the two ends. CDR3 length: 12 residues. Germline CDR1 and CDR2: LGHDT and YNNKEL (reference sequence). CDR3 sequence reads: CASSMAGYSYTF. DNA of the CDR3: TGTGCCAGCAGTATGGCAGGGTATAGCTACACCTTC. The variable domain in full, with the rest retrieved from reference TRBV3-1 and TRBJ1-2, is DTAVSQTPKYLVTQMGNDKSIKCEQNLGHDTMYWYKQDSKKFLKIMFSYNNKELIINETVPNRFSPKSPDKAHLNLHINSLELGDSAVYFCASSMAGYSYTFGSGTRLTVV.

This clonotype was found many times. The chain is built from TRBV12-3 or TRBV12-4 and TRBJ2-7; TRBD1 matches at 7 bases. The CDR3 loop spans 13 amino acids. V shed 4 bases, J shed 3 bases, and the junction held 3 bases outside the gene matches. CDR3 sequence reads: CASSSSGGYEQYF. CDR3 coding DNA: TGTGCCAGCAGTTCTTCAGGGGGCTACGAGCAGTACTTC.

This clonotype was counted many times. This chain connects TRBV12-3 or TRBV12-4 to TRBJ2-7, with TRBD1 matching 11 bases. The CDR3 has 15 residues. Trimming took 4 bases from V and 4 from J; bases not matched to a gene: 6. Here the CDR3 reads CASSSGQGDLYEQYF. CDR3 DNA: TGTGCCAGCAGTTCGGGACAGGGGGACTTATACGAGCAGTACTTC.

This clonotype was observed many times. This chain joins TRBV5-6 and TRBJ2-3; D unclear. The CDR3 runs 18 residues. V lost 0 bases and J lost 0, with 17 bases in between. Germline lookup yields CDR1 SGHDT and CDR2 YYEEEE. Here the CDR3 DNA reads TGTGCCAGCAGCTTGGTTGCGCGGTTGGCGTCTAGCACAGATACGCAGTATTTT. It encodes CASSLVARLASSTDTQYF.

This clonotype showed up just a few times. The CDR3 DNA sequence: TGTGCCAGCAGACAGCTCTTGAACACTGAAGCTTTCTTT. Its protein is CASRQLLNTEAFF. The chain joins TRBV6-1 to TRBJ1-1, with unresolved D. Per the germline V gene, CDR1 is MNHNS and CDR2 is SASEGT. This CDR3 is built from 13 residues. Trimming stripped 6 bases from V and 0 bases from J, with 8 bases between.

As concerns this clonotype: A much larger clone lies a single base off, so this may be a read error. The rearrangement joins TRBV10-3 to TRBJ1-5; unclear D gene. This CDR3 has 16 residues. Germline V gives CDR1 ENHRY, CDR2 SYGVKD. The V and J ends lost 10 bases and 0 bases respectively, with 19 bases between them. CDR3 nucleotide sequence: TGTGCCAACAACCCCCGGAAGTTTGGTAGCAATCAGCCCCAGCATTTT. Amino acids: CANNPRKFGSNQPQHF.

The chain carries TRBV12-5 and TRBJ2-2; TRBD2 matches 7 bases. The germline V gene has CDR1 LGHNT and CDR2 FRNRAP. The ends lost 1 base at V and 6 bases at J; junction bases unmatched: 5. There are 15 residues in the CDR3. The CDR3 protein is CASGLAGSGAGELFF. DNA of the CDR3: TGTGCTAGTGGTTTGGCGGGGAGCGGGGCCGGGGAGCTGTTTTTT.

This clonotype was detected ten times or more. V and J are TRBV13 and TRBJ2-2, with D maybe TRBD2 (5 bases). The germline V gene encodes CDR1 PRHDT and CDR2 FYEKMQ (reference sequence). CDR3 size: 15 residues. Between the trimmed V and J ends, which lost 8 bases and 5 bases, there was a span of 18 bases. In DNA, the CDR3 is TGTGCCAGCGTGAGGTGGGAGAAGAGGACCGGGGAGCTGTTTTTT. It specifies CASVRWEKRTGELFF.

Ten or more counts support this clonotype. The chain joins TRBV28 to TRBJ2-3; 7 nucleotides agree with TRBD2. Germline CDR1 is MDHEN and CDR2 is SYDVKM. Losses at the gene ends were 4 bases for V and 0 bases for J; bases not matched to a gene: 7. This CDR3 is built from 16 residues. CDR3 in amino acids: CASSSLGRESTDTQYF. CDR3 sequence (DNA): TGTGCCAGCAGTTCACTGGGGCGGGAGAGCACAGATACGCAGTATTTT.

This clonotype was observed many times. The chain links TRBV9 to TRBJ1-1; no firm D call. Germline CDR1 reads SGDLS; CDR2 reads YYNGEE. Trimming removed 3 bases at V and 3 bases at J, with 12 bases between. The CDR3 length is 14 residues. The CDR3 bases are TGTGCCAGCAGCGGGCCTAATGCGGACACTGAAGCTTTCTTT. It codes for CASSGPNADTEAFF.

J is TRBJ2-7 and V is TRBV28, with 7 nucleotides matching TRBD1. J was trimmed by 2 bases and V by 8 bases; bases with no gene match: 12. Germline V gene data show CDR1 as MDHEN and CDR2 as SYDVKM. The CDR3 consists of 15 residues. CDR3 region: CASSIRGQIPYEQYF. CDR3 coding DNA: TGTGCCAGCTCAATCCGGGGACAGATACCCTACGAGCAGTACTTC.

This clonotype has only a few counts. The V call is TRBV5-5, the J call TRBJ2-1; TRBD2 aligns across 10 bases. CDR1 is SGHKS and CDR2 is YYEKEE in the germline V gene (reference sequence). Unmatched junction bases numbered 20, after V lost 3 bases and J lost 8 bases. CDR3 length: 19 residues. The CDR3 loop reads CASSSKPPPLAGEAHEQFF. For the CDR3, the DNA is TGTGCCAGCAGCTCCAAACCTCCACCGCTAGCGGGAGAAGCTCATGAGCAGTTCTTC. Based on the CDR3 plus reference TRBV5-5 and TRBJ2-1, the full variable domain is DAGVTQSPTHLIKTRGQQVTLRCSPISGHKSVSWYQQVLGQGPQFIFQYYEKEERGRGNFPDRFSARQFPNYSSELNVNALLLGDSALYLCASSSKPPPLAGEAHEQFFGPGTRLTVL.

This clonotype was counted many times. The chain links TRBV6-1 to TRBJ2-1; 7 bases fit TRBD2. This CDR3 contains 15 residues. The J segment lost 3 bases and the V segment lost 3 bases, leaving 5 bases of the junction unmatched. The germline V gene encodes CDR1 MNHNS and CDR2 SASEGT. In DNA, the CDR3 is TGTGCCAGCAGTGATGCCAGCGGGAACTACAATGAGCAGTTCTTC. It encodes CASSDASGNYNEQFF.

The CDR3 is CASSPPGVAGGPYNEQFF. CDR3 bases: TGTGCCAGCAGTCCCCCCGGAGTAGCGGGAGGGCCGTACAATGAGCAGTTCTTC. The chain combines TRBV27 with TRBJ2-1; TRBD2 matches 11 bases. The CDR3 sequence is 18 residues long. The germline V gene has CDR1 MNHEY and CDR2 SMNVEV (reference sequence). V trimming: 5 bases; J trimming: 4 bases; junction bases outside the gene matches: 13.

The V and J genes are TRBV6-2 or TRBV6-3 and TRBJ2-1; tentatively, D is TRBD2 (5 bases). Germline values: CDR1 MNHEY, CDR2 SVGEGT. The V gene lost 5 bases and the J gene lost 8 bases, with 19 bases spanning the gap. The CDR3 has 15 amino acids. The CDR3 spells CASSQLGRDVDEQFF. The CDR3 DNA reads as TGTGCCAGCAGTCAACTGGGGAGAGATGTGGATGAGCAGTTCTTC.